A selection of T cell receptor beta chains follows, all from one sample in a study of response to subunit inactivated influenza vaccine. TCRdb itself ran the RT-PCR reads through MiXCR, one entry per CDR3 protein. The sample holds some 500,000 distinct CDR3 sequences, over 10% seen once. The material was PBMCs from blood, obtained 40 to 50 days after vaccination. These receptors were collected from a man over 45 who received an inactivated influenza vaccine. The CDR3 runs from the conserved cysteine through the conserved F or W. The D gene is left open where the match is weak. Size values are once, few and many counts, or a class for expanded clones, and some rows have none.

d_call clone_size j_call v_call cdr3_nt cdr3_aa
TRBD1 many TRBJ1-2 TRBV3-1 TGTGCCAGCAGCCGACAACTAACAGGGGGCTGGGATGGCTACACCTTC CASSRQLTGGWDGYTF
- - TRBJ1-1 TRBV15 TGTGCCACCAGCACTTTCGGGGGGGACACTGAAGCTTTCTTT CATSTFGGDTEAFF
- - TRBJ2-3 TRBV12-5 TGTGCTAGTGGTTTGGTATTGGGGAAGAGGCACGCAGATACGCAGTATTTT CASGLVLGKRHADTQYF
- - TRBJ2-2 TRBV6-1 TGTGCCAGCAGGGATACAGTGAGGTTTAGGGAGCTGTTTTTT CASRDTVRFRELFF
- - TRBJ2-6 TRBV20-1 TGCAGTGCCTCTGGGAGCTCTGGGGCCAACGTCCTGACTTTC CSASGSSGANVLTF
- many TRBJ2-7 TRBV5-1 TGCGCCAGCAGCTTCAGTACTCCACCAGCCGAGCAGTACTTC CASSFSTPPAEQYF
- - TRBJ2-7 TRBV4-1 TGCGCCAGCAGCATCTACAAGGGGCCGGCCTACGAGCAGTACTTC CASSIYKGPAYEQYF
- few TRBJ2-7 TRBV4-3 TGCGCCAGCAGCCAAGCCCGGGACGCGTACGAGCAGTACTTC CASSQARDAYEQYF
TRBD2 - TRBJ2-1 TRBV20-1 TGCAGTGCACCGAGCCTTAGCGGGAGCTCCTACAATGAGCAGTTCTTC CSAPSLSGSSYNEQFF
- many TRBJ2-7 TRBV7-9 TGTGCCAGCAGCTTAGCTACAGGGCGCTACGAGCAGTACTTC CASSLATGRYEQYF
TRBD2 - TRBJ2-7 TRBV29-1 TGCAGCGTCCGACTAGCGGCTCTGAGGGAGCAGTACTTC CSVRLAALREQYF
- - TRBJ2-1 TRBV14 TGTGCCAGCAGCCAAGATCTATCGGGCAGAAGGGTGTTCTTC CASSQDLSGRRVFF
TRBD2 - TRBJ2-3 TRBV6-2/TRBV6-3 TGTGCCAGCAGTTACCCTGAATACCTTAGCGGGGCGGACTACACAGATACGCAGTATTTT CASSYPEYLSGADYTDTQYF
TRBD1 many TRBJ2-6 TRBV4-3 TGCGCCAGCAGCCCCGGGACAGCCGGGGCCAACGTCCTGACTTTC CASSPGTAGANVLTF
- many TRBJ2-3 TRBV15 TGTGCCACCAGCAGAGTGCCTACAAACACAGATACGCAGTATTTT CATSRVPTNTDTQYF
TRBD1 - TRBJ2-7 TRBV20-1 TGCAGGGGACAGGGGCTGAGCTCCTACGAGCAGTACTTC CRGQGLSSYEQYF
- - TRBJ2-3 TRBV25-1 TGTGCCAGCAGTGAATATGACCATACGCAGTATTTT CASSEYDHTQYF
TRBD2 few TRBJ2-7 TRBV29-1 TGCAGCGTTGAAATCGGGGGGTATGAGCAGTACTTC CSVEIGGYEQYF
TRBD2 few TRBJ2-1 TRBV6-1 TGTGCCAGCGGGCGGACTAGCGGGAGGGATGAGCAGTTCTTC CASGRTSGRDEQFF
TRBD1 many TRBJ1-2 TRBV5-1 TGCGCCAGCAGCTTGGGGGACAGCTTCTATGGCTACACCTTC CASSLGDSFYGYTF
- - TRBJ2-2 TRBV6-2/TRBV6-3 TGTGCCAGCAGTTACTCGGGACTTCTATATAACACCGGGGAGCTGTTTTTT CASSYSGLLYNTGELFF
- few TRBJ1-2 TRBV5-1 TGCGCCAGCAGCGGCGGGGGGCGGCCTCGCGGTTACACCTTC CASSGGGRPRGYTF
TRBD1 - TRBJ2-7 TRBV10-3 TGTGCCACGGGACAGGGTACGATCGAGCAGTACTTC CATGQGTIEQYF
- - TRBJ1-6 TRBV12-3/TRBV12-4 TGTGCCAGCAGTTTCTCGGGGAGGGTTGAAGGCTCACCCCTCCACTTT CASSFSGRVEGSPLHF
- few TRBJ2-7 TRBV4-3 TGCGCCAGCAGCCGTTGGACTGAGTCCTACGAGCAGTACTTC CASSRWTESYEQYF
- - TRBJ1-5 TRBV6-1 TGTGCCAGCAGTTATAGCGCTAATCAGCCCCAGCATTTT CASSYSANQPQHF
TRBD1 few TRBJ2-5 TRBV4-2 TGTGCCAGCAGCCGTAACAGGGGAGAGAAGACCCAGTACTTC CASSRNRGEKTQYF
TRBD2 - TRBJ2-7 TRBV5-6 TGTGCCAGCAGTAACCGGGGGGTTTTGTCCTACGAGCAGTACTTC CASSNRGVLSYEQYF
TRBD2 - TRBJ2-2 TRBV20-1 TGCAGTGCTACGACTAGCGGGATATCCGGGGAGCTGTTTTTT CSATTSGISGELFF
- few TRBJ1-5 TRBV12-3/TRBV12-4 TGTGCCAGCAGTTCAGACGGAAGCAATCAGCCCCAGCATTTT CASSSDGSNQPQHF
- - TRBJ2-1 TRBV7-2 TGTGCCAGCAGCTTTGCTCCCATCCGCTCCAATGAGCAGTTCTTC CASSFAPIRSNEQFF
- - TRBJ1-2 TRBV20-1 TGCAGTGCTGCAGCCTTACCCAACTATGGCTACACCTTC CSAAALPNYGYTF
- - TRBJ1-1 TRBV2 TGTGCCAGCAGTGGGGGCGAAGCTTTCTTT CASSGGEAFF
- - TRBJ2-1 TRBV7-9 TGTGCCAGCAGCCAAGGGAAATATGAGCAGTTCTTC CASSQGKYEQFF
- few TRBJ2-7 TRBV20-1 TGCAGTGCTCCCCAGGATCTGCTATTACAGCAGTACTTC CSAPQDLLLQQYF
- few TRBJ2-1 TRBV20-1 TGCAGTGCCAGTCCTAAGACATGGTCCTACAATGAGCAGTTCTTC CSASPKTWSYNEQFF
TRBD1 - TRBJ2-4 TRBV20-1 TGCAGTGCTAGGAGTGGGACAGATATTGAGAACATTCAGTACTTC CSARSGTDIENIQYF
- many TRBJ2-3 TRBV7-2 TGCGCCAGCAGCTTAGGACCAAGCACAGATACGCAGTATTTT CASSLGPSTDTQYF
TRBD2 - TRBJ2-1 TRBV5-1 TGCGCCAGCAGCTCAGACTCTAGCGGGGGCTCCTACAATGAGCAGTTCTTC CASSSDSSGGSYNEQFF
TRBD1 - TRBJ2-3 TRBV27 TGTGCCAGCAAACTGACAGGGGGCATTGATACGCAGTATTTT CASKLTGGIDTQYF
- few TRBJ2-2 TRBV18 TGTGCCAGCTCACCGTCCGTTCTCAGCACCGGGGAGCTGTTTTTT CASSPSVLSTGELFF
TRBD2 - TRBJ2-1 TRBV5-1 TGCGCCAGCAGCTTGGCGTCGGGCGGGAGGACCTCTGGGGAGCAGTTCTTC CASSLASGGRTSGEQFF
TRBD2 few TRBJ2-4 TRBV4-1 TGCGCCAGCAGCCAAGATCTCACGGGACTAGTATCCCTAGCCAAAAACATTCAGTACTTC CASSQDLTGLVSLAKNIQYF
- - TRBJ2-7 TRBV28 TGTGCCAGCAGAACCGGGACATCAGCCTCCGAGCAGTACTTC CASRTGTSASEQYF
TRBD2 - TRBJ2-7 TRBV6-5 TGTGCCAGCAGTTATCGACGGGAGGGTAACTACGAGCAGTACTTC CASSYRREGNYEQYF
- - TRBJ2-7 TRBV28 TGTGCCAGCAGTTTATACGTGGGACCTTCCTACGAACAGTACTTC CASSLYVGPSYEQYF
TRBD1 few TRBJ2-1 TRBV25-1 TGTGCCAACGACAGGGATGGGAATGAGCAGTTCTTC CANDRDGNEQFF
- - TRBJ2-7 TRBV5-5 TGTGCCAGCAGCTCGATGGACGGTCTCTACGAGCAGTACTTC CASSSMDGLYEQYF
- few TRBJ2-7 TRBV11-2 TGTGCCAGCAGCCCGGGCAGGGACTACGAGCAGTACTTC CASSPGRDYEQYF
TRBD2 - TRBJ2-1 TRBV7-2 TGTGCCAGCAGCTTACTTCTAGCGGGAATAGTAAACAATGAGCAGTTCTTC CASSLLLAGIVNNEQFF
TRBD1 many TRBJ2-7 TRBV12-3/TRBV12-4 TGTGCCAGCAGCTTGACAGGGAGCTCCTACGAGCAGTACTTC CASSLTGSSYEQYF
TRBD2 few TRBJ2-3 TRBV5-1 TGCGCCAGCAGCTTCACGGGACTAGCATCAGATACGCAGTATTTT CASSFTGLASDTQYF
TRBD2 few TRBJ2-5 TRBV7-2 TGTGCCAGCAGCTTGCTAGCGGGGCCCCTGGAGACCCAGTACTTC CASSLLAGPLETQYF